This T cell receptor beta chain originates from a study of shared clonotypes between healthy human individuals. Whole-study findings and limits: Investigators expected sequencing depth to affect clonotype sharing among donors.

This CDR3 spans 15 amino acids. The germline V gene encodes CDR1 SQVTM and CDR2 ANQGSEA. Trimming at V came to 4 bases and at J to 1 base, leaving 8 bases not matched to a gene. DNA at 200 ng, about 30,000 T cell genomes, went into sorted-subset replicate PCRs. Libraries were prepared by immunoSEQ multiplex PCR; TCRdb keeps only in-frame clonotypes and omits some of them. The sample lists about 1.5 million clones, roughly 96% occurring once. Notes on this clone: The antigen is unknown.

Sequenced sample: naive CD4+ T cells sorted from blood. This sample's subset: CD45RA+ positively selected. This clonotype originated in a man aged 25-45 years in good health. The rearrangement uses TRBV29-1 and TRBJ2-3; 7 bases are a match to TRBD2. The CDR3 coding sequence is TGCAGCGTTGGGGGTCCAAGCGGGGGCACAGATACGCAGTATTTT. Encoded protein: CSVGGPSGGTDTQYF.